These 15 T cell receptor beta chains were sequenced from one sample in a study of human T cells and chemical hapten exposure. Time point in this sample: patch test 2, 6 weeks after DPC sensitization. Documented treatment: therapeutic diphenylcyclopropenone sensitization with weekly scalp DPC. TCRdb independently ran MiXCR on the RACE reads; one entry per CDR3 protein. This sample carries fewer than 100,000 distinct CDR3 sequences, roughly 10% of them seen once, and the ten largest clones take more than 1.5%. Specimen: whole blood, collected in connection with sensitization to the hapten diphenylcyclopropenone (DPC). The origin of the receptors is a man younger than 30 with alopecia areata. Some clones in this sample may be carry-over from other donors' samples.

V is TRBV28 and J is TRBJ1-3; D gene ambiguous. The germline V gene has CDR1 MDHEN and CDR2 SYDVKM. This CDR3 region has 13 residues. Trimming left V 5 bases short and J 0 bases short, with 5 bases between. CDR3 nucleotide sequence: TGTGCCAGCAGTCAGAGCTCTGGAAACACCATATATTTT. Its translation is CASSQSSGNTIYF.

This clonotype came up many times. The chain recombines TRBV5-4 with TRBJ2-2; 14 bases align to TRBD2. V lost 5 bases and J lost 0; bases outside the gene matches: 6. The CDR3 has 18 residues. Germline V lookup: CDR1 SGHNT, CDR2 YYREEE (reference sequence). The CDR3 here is CASRWGLAGATNTGELFF. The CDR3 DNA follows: TGTGCCAGCAGATGGGGACTAGCGGGGGCCACGAACACCGGGGAGCTGTTTTTT.

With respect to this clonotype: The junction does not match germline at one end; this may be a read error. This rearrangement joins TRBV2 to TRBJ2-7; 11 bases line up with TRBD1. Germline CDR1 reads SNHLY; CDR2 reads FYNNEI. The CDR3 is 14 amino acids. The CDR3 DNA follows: TGTGTCAGCAGTGGGGACAGGGGGTCGTACGAGCAGTACTTC. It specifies CVSSGDRGSYEQYF. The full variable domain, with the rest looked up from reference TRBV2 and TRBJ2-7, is EPEVTQTPSHQVTQMGQEVILRCVPISNHLYFYWYRQILGQKVEFLVSFYNNEISEKSEIFDDQFSVERPDGSNFTLKIRSTKLEDSAMYFCVSSGDRGSYEQYFGPGTRLTVT.

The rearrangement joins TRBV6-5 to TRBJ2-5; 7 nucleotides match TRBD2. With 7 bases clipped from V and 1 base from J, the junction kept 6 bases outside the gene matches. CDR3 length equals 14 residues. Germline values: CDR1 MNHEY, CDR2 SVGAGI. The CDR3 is CASTRGVSQETQYF. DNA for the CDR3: TGTGCCAGCACCCGGGGGGTATCCCAAGAGACCCAGTACTTC.

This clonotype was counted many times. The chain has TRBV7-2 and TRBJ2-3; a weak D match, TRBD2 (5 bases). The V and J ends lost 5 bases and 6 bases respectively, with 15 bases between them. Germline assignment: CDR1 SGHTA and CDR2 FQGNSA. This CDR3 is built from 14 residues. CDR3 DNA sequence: TGTGCCAGCAGCCGCAACCAACTAGAGGATACGCAGTATTTT. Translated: CASSRNQLEDTQYF.

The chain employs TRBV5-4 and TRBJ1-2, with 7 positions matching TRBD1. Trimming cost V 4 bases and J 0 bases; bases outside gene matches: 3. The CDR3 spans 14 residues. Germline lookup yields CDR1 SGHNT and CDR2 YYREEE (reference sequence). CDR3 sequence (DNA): TGTGCCAGCAGCCGGGACAGAACTAACTATGGCTACACCTTC. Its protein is CASSRDRTNYGYTF.

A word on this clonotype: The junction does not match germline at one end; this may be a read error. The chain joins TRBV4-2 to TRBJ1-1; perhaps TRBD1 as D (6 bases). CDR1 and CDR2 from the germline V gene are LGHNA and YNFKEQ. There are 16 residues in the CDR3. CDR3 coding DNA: TGTGCCAGCAGCCAAGAAATGAGCCGGACAGCCCTCGAGGTCCCTTTT. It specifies CASSQEMSRTALEVPF.

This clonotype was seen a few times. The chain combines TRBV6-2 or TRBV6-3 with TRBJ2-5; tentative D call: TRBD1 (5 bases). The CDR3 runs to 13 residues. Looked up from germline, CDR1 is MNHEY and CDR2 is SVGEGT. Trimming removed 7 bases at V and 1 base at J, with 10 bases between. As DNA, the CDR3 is TGTGCCAGCAAGGGGTCCAGCCAAGAGACCCAGTACTTC. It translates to CASKGSSQETQYF.

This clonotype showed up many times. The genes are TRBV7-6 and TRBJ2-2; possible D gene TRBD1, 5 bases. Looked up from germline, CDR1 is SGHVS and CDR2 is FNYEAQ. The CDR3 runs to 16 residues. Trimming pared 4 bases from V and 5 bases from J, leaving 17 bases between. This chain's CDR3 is CASSSQGGVWTGELFF. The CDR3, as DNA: TGTGCCAGCAGCTCGCAGGGCGGCGTTTGGACCGGGGAGCTGTTTTTT.

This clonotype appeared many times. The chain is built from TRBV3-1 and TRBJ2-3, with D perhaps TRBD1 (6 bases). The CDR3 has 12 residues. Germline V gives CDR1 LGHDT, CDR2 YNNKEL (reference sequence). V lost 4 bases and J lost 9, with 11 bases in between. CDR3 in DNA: TGTGCCAGCAGCCGTCAGACAGGCACGCAGTATTTT. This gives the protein CASSRQTGTQYF.

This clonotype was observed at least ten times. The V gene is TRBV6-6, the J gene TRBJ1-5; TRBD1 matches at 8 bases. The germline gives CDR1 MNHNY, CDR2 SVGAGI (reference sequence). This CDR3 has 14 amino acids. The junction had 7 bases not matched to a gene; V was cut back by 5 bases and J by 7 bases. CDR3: CASSPDRAKQPQHF. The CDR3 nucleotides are TGTGCCAGCAGTCCGGACAGGGCTAAGCAGCCCCAGCATTTT.

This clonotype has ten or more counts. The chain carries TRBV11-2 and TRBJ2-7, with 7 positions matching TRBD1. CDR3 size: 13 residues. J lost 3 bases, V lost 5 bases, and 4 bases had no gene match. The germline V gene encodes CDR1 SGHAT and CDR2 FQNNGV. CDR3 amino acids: CASSPGQFYEQYV. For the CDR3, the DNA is TGTGCCAGCAGCCCGGGACAGTTCTACGAGCAGTACGTC.

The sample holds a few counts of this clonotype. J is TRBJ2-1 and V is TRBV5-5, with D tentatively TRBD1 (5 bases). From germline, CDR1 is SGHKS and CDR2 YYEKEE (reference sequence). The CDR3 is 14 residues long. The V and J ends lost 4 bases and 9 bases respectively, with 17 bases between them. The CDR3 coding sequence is TGTGCCAGCAGCCAGGGCCCGGCGAGTAGTGAGCAGTTCTTC. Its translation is CASSQGPASSEQFF.

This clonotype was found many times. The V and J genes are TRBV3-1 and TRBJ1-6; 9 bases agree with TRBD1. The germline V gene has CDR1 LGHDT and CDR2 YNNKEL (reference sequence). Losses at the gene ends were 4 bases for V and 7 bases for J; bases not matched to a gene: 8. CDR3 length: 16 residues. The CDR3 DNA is TGTGCCAGCAGCCGGGGACGGGGACAGGGAAATTCACCCCTCCACTTT. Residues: CASSRGRGQGNSPLHF.

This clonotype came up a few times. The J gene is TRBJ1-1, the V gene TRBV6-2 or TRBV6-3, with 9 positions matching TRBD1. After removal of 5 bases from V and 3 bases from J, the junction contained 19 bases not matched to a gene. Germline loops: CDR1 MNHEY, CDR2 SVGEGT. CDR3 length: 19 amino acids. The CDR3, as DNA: TGTGCCAGCAGTCCAGGGACAGGGAACATGATTGATTTGGACACTGAAGCTTTCTTT. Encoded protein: CASSPGTGNMIDLDTEAFF.